This T cell receptor (beta chain) came from a study of OX40 agonist ivuxolimab in advanced cancers. The method was immunoSEQ multiplex PCR; TCRdb's version includes in-frame clones alone and lacks a portion of them. This sample carries roughly 40,000 clones, roughly 84% of them seen once, and the ten largest clones take approximately 12%. Germline CDR1 reads MDHEN; CDR2 reads SYDVKM. CDR3 length: 15 amino acids. Trimming removed 3 bases at V and 0 bases at J, with 11 bases between. The chain has TRBV28 and TRBJ1-2, with D unresolved. The source was CD4+ or CD8+ T cells sorted from blood, collected in a trial of the OX40 agonist ivuxolimab. The receptor comes from an adult with an advanced solid tumor such as melanoma, head and neck, liver or kidney cancer. The CDR3 loop reads CASSFPGTANYGYTF. CDR3 nucleotide sequence: TGTGCCAGCAGTTTTCCAGGAACCGCTAACTATGGCTACACCTTC.